This TCR beta chain was profiled in a study of blood T cell repertoires in COVID-19. For the study at large: Some COVID-19 samples were acute and others convalescent; all came from the United States, Italy and Spain. The cDNA or gDNA used as material had been derived from T cells, B-cell-depleted T cells, or PBMCs.

In the study's own analysis: From reference gene primer amplification, estimates of nucleated cell counts were derived. Assay: immunoSEQ multiplex PCR; the TCRdb copy retains only in-frame clones and omits some. D and trimming come from the DNA, and the V and J calls and clone size come from that table. The profile shows about 50,000 clones, approximately 85% of them singletons. V was cut by 7 bases and J by 7 bases, with 26 bases left in between. The CDR3 loop spans 16 amino acids. Germline values: CDR1 MDHEN, CDR2 SYDVKM. The chain joins TRBV28 to TRBJ2-7; D may be TRBD2 (5 bases). This receptor was identified in a man aged 60 to 75 with acute or convalescent COVID-19. Sequencing was carried out using peripheral blood. This CDR3 is CASTPRTPKVSGEQYF. CDR3 nucleotides: TGTGCCAGCACCCCCCGGACTCCCAAGGTCTCGGGAGAGCAGTACTTC.